The next 8 T cell receptor beta chains were all read from a single sample in a study of blood T cell repertoires in COVID-19. Produced via immunoSEQ multiplex PCR; TCRdb's table is partial and in-frame only. The sample carries 280,000 or so clones, 90% recorded once. The sample was PBMCs or T cells enriched from blood (not recorded which). These receptors were obtained from a woman aged 18-35 years with acute COVID-19.

The chain employs TRBV27 and TRBJ2-1; unclear D gene. Germline lookup yields CDR1 MNHEY and CDR2 SMNVEV (reference sequence). The V end lost 3 bases, the J end lost 7 bases, and 10 bases lay between the germline ends. This CDR3 comprises 13 residues. As DNA, the CDR3 is TGTGCCAGCAGTTTCAGCGTCTGGAATGAGCAGTTCTTC. It is translated as CASSFSVWNEQFF.

V is TRBV7-9 and J is TRBJ2-7; weak D call: TRBD1 (6 bases). This CDR3 has 16 amino acids. The V gene lost 2 bases and the J gene lost 1 base, with 15 bases spanning the gap. Germline CDR1 SEHNR, CDR2 FQNEAQ (reference sequence). CDR3 sequence: CASSLLGAKGSYEQYF. CDR3 nucleotide sequence: TGTGCCAGCAGCTTACTGGGGGCAAAGGGGTCCTACGAGCAGTACTTC.

This CDR3 is CATSRDLPSSYNSPLHF. DNA for the CDR3: TGTGCCACCAGCAGAGATCTGCCGAGCTCCTATAATTCACCCCTCCACTTT. The chain is built from TRBV15 and TRBJ1-6, with D hard to call. The germline V and J ends were trimmed by 0 bases and 0 bases, with 9 bases remaining between them. From germline, CDR1 is LNHNV and CDR2 YYDKDF (reference sequence). The CDR3 spans 17 residues.

This chain uses TRBV11-2 with TRBJ1-5; D is possibly TRBD1 (6 bases). The germline V gene encodes CDR1 SGHAT and CDR2 FQNNGV. The germline V and J ends were trimmed by 6 bases and 3 bases, with 18 bases remaining between them. The length of the CDR3 is 16 residues. CDR3 in DNA: TGTGCCAGCAGGGCTACAGGGTTGACACTCAATCAGCCCCAGCATTTT. This translates into CASRATGLTLNQPQHF.

The rearrangement uses TRBV29-1 and TRBJ2-1; D is possibly TRBD2 (6 bases). V was shortened by 4 bases and J by 0 bases, with 13 bases between the two germline ends. The CDR3 length is 15 residues. In germline, CDR1 is SQVTM, CDR2 ANQGSEA. CDR3 coding DNA: TGCAGCGTTGGAGGACTAACAAGCTCCTACAATGAGCAGTTCTTC. Its protein product is CSVGGLTSSYNEQFF.

The chain carries TRBV28 and TRBJ1-2; 11 bases agree with TRBD1. This CDR3 is 16 amino acids long. Trimming removed 5 bases from V and 8 bases from J; junction bases left unmatched: 13. Per germline, CDR1 MDHEN and CDR2 SYDVKM. The CDR3 DNA is TGTGCCAGCAGTACGGCCGGGACAGGGGGTAGAGTAGGCTACACCTTC. It yields the protein CASSTAGTGGRVGYTF.

Only a few counts were recorded for this clone. V and J are TRBV3-1 (or the pseudogene TRBV3-2) and TRBJ1-2; D is undetermined. From germline, CDR1 is LGHDT and CDR2 YNNKEL (reference sequence). This CDR3 has 14 amino acids. V gave up 0 bases and J gave up 8 bases, with 13 bases separating them. The CDR3, as DNA: TGTGCCAGCAGCCAAGAGATCGGTATTCGGGGCTACACCTTC. This sequence encodes CASSQEIGIRGYTF.

The chain carries TRBV11-2 and TRBJ1-3; D is unresolved. The V gene's germline CDR1 is SGHAT and CDR2 FQNNGV. V lost 2 bases, J lost 4 bases, and 9 bases lay in between. This CDR3 region has 14 residues. CDR3 amino acids: CASSLLREGNTIYF. The DNA of the CDR3 is TGTGCCAGCAGCTTATTACGAGAGGGAAACACCATATATTTT.